This is a list of T cell receptor beta chains from one sample in a study of T cell repertoires in cytomegalovirus infection. TCRdb used MiXCR to reprocess the reads, holding one entry per CDR3 protein. The sample has approximately 190,000 distinct CDR3 sequences, over 25% seen once. The specimen was PBMCs. The receptors come from a human donor in good health (CMV status not recorded). Some clones in this sample may be carry-over from other donors' samples. Both conserved end residues are part of each CDR3. The D gene is left open where the match is weak. The size entry is marked missing in some rows and otherwise reads once, few, many or a size class.

d_gene,v_gene,abundance,j_gene,CDR3nt,CDR3aa
-,TRBV2,-,TRBJ1-2,TGTGCCAGCAGTCCTACGAGAGGCTATGGCTACACCTTC,CASSPTRGYGYTF
TRBD1,TRBV5-4,-,TRBJ1-6,TGTGCCAGCAGCACCTTTCGGACAGGCAATTCACCCCTCCACTTT,CASSTFRTGNSPLHF
-,TRBV6-2/TRBV6-3,few,TRBJ2-3,TGTGCCAGCGGGGCTTTCACAGATACGCAGTATTTT,CASGAFTDTQYF
TRBD2,TRBV7-7,many,TRBJ2-5,TGTGCTAGCAGCTTGGAAGCGGGGGAGGGAGAGACCCAGTACTTC,CASSLEAGEGETQYF
-,TRBV7-6,many,TRBJ2-2,TGTGCCAGCAGCTTAGCGGGGCGGACCGGGGAGCTGTTTTTT,CASSLAGRTGELFF
-,TRBV6-2/TRBV6-3,-,TRBJ1-2,TGTGCCAGCAGTTACCGCGCAGGGAGCTATGGCTACACCTTC,CASSYRAGSYGYTF
-,TRBV29-1,many,TRBJ2-7,TGCAGCGTTGACCCTGGGGGAATAAACGAGCAGTACTTC,CSVDPGGINEQYF
-,TRBV14,few,TRBJ2-3,TGTGCCAGCAGCCAAGATATAGCCACAGATACGCAGTATTTT,CASSQDIATDTQYF
-,TRBV20-1,few,TRBJ2-7,TGCAGTGCTAGATTTTCAGGGGCCAGTCATTTGCGCGAGCAGTACTTC,CSARFSGASHLREQYF
-,TRBV7-9,few,TRBJ2-6,TGTGCCAGCAGCCCTGACAGAACCTCTGGGGCCAACGTCCTGACTTTC,CASSPDRTSGANVLTF
-,TRBV6-5,few,TRBJ1-3,TGTGCCAGCAGTTACGACAGTGTCAGAAACACCATATATTTT,CASSYDSVRNTIYF
-,TRBV7-2,few,TRBJ2-7,TGTGCCAGCAGCAGAGGGTTCTCCTACGAGCAGTACTTC,CASSRGFSYEQYF
TRBD2,TRBV7-2,many,TRBJ2-1,TGTGCCAGCAGCCTACAGGCACGGAGTCCCGGGGGGGACAATGAGCAGTTCTTC,CASSLQARSPGGDNEQFF
TRBD1,TRBV5-5,few,TRBJ1-3,TGTGCCAGCAGCGGAGACCACAGGGGCCGCTCTGGAAACACCATATATTTT,CASSGDHRGRSGNTIYF
-,TRBV7-9,few,TRBJ1-6,TGTGCCAGCAGCCCCAAGACATGGAGCTCCTATAATTCACCCCTCCACTTT,CASSPKTWSSYNSPLHF
-,TRBV9,-,TRBJ1-5,TGTGCCAGCAGCGTAAACGTTCGTCAGCCCCAGCATTTT,CASSVNVRQPQHF
-,TRBV14,-,TRBJ1-3,TGTGCCAGCAGCCAAGTCCCCCGCTCTGGAAACACCATATATTTT,CASSQVPRSGNTIYF
-,TRBV5-1,few,TRBJ2-7,TGCGCCAGCAGCTTGGTACAGCCCTCCCGCGAGCAGTACTTC,CASSLVQPSREQYF
TRBD1,TRBV29-1,few,TRBJ1-1,TGCAGCGTTGACCTGACAGGGCTGAACACTGAAGCTTTCTTT,CSVDLTGLNTEAFF
-,TRBV6-2/TRBV6-3,-,TRBJ2-7,TGTGCCAGCAGTTACGGGGTTCTCAGCTCCTACGAGCAGTACTTC,CASSYGVLSSYEQYF
TRBD1,TRBV12-3/TRBV12-4,few,TRBJ1-1,TGTGCCAGCACCCAGGGGGAGAAGGCTTTCTTT,CASTQGEKAFF
TRBD1,TRBV6-6,few,TRBJ1-5,TGTGCCAGCATTATGGGACAGGGAAATCAGCCCCAGCATTTT,CASIMGQGNQPQHF
-,TRBV5-4,once,TRBJ2-7,TGTGCCAGCAGCTCAGCGACAGGTGCCTACGAGCAGTACTTC,CASSSATGAYEQYF
-,TRBV5-5,-,TRBJ1-5,TGTGCCAGCAGCTTGGTCCAGGCGAATGGACAGCCCCAGCATTTT,CASSLVQANGQPQHF
TRBD1,TRBV2,-,TRBJ2-1,TGTGCCAGCAGGCACCCCGTGGGGGGACAGGTCTACAATGAGCAGTTCTTC,CASRHPVGGQVYNEQFF
TRBD2,TRBV11-2,-,TRBJ2-5,TGTGCCAGCAGCTCCGGACTAGCGGGGGCGCAAGAGACCCAGTACTTC,CASSSGLAGAQETQYF
-,TRBV7-9,few,TRBJ2-3,TGTGCCAGCAGCCGTTCATCAGGCACAGATACGCAGTATTTT,CASSRSSGTDTQYF
-,TRBV5-6,-,TRBJ1-1,TGTGCCAGCAGCTCCCCGGATTCGATGAACACTGAAGCTTTCTTT,CASSSPDSMNTEAFF
-,TRBV5-6,-,TRBJ1-1,TGTGCCAGCAGCACCACACAGGGCCTTGAGGCTGAAGCTTTCTTT,CASSTTQGLEAEAFF
-,TRBV29-1,-,TRBJ2-7,TGCAGCGTTACCCCCGGGGGTATGGTGCAGTACTTC,CSVTPGGMVQYF
-,TRBV15,-,TRBJ1-2,TGTGCCACCAGCAGTGGTGGGGCGAACTATGGCTACACCTTC,CATSSGGANYGYTF
-,TRBV7-6,many,TRBJ1-1,TGTGCCAGCAGCTTATTGGGGGGGCCGATGAACACTGAAGCTTTCTTT,CASSLLGGPMNTEAFF
-,TRBV2,-,TRBJ2-2,TGTGCCAGCAGTGAGACCCATGCCGGGGAGCTGTTTTTT,CASSETHAGELFF
TRBD1,TRBV20-1,-,TRBJ2-1,TGCAGTACGACCGGGACAGGGGGCCGAAATGAGCAGTTCTTC,CSTTGTGGRNEQFF
-,TRBV6-2/TRBV6-3,few,TRBJ2-7,TGTGCCAGCAGTTACCCGGGGCCCTACGAGCAGTACTTC,CASSYPGPYEQYF
TRBD1,TRBV6-6,few,TRBJ2-7,TGTGCCAGCAGTTACCCGACAGGGGCCGTCTACGAGCAGTACTTC,CASSYPTGAVYEQYF
-,TRBV7-9,many,TRBJ1-1,TGTGCCAGCAGCCCTGCGACAGTTAACACTGAAGCTTTCTTT,CASSPATVNTEAFF
-,TRBV7-9,many,TRBJ1-3,TGTGCCAGCAGCTTAACAGATCAGCTCTCTGGAAACACCATATATTTT,CASSLTDQLSGNTIYF
-,TRBV29-1,few,TRBJ2-1,TGCAGCGTTGGGACGGTGAGCTCCTACAATGAGCAGTTCTTC,CSVGTVSSYNEQFF
-,TRBV12-3/TRBV12-4,-,TRBJ1-3,TGTGCCAGCAGGTTCGGACGTCATGGAAACACCATATATTTT,CASRFGRHGNTIYF
-,TRBV19,-,TRBJ1-5,TGTGCCAGTAGTATAGAATCCGGAGGGAGCAATCAGCCCCAGCATTTT,CASSIESGGSNQPQHF
TRBD1,TRBV12-3/TRBV12-4,few,TRBJ1-4,TGTGCCAGCAGTTTCCGAACAGGGGGCGATAAGGATGAAAAACTGTTTTTT,CASSFRTGGDKDEKLFF
-,TRBV7-6,-,TRBJ1-6,TGTGCCAGCAGCTTAGAGGTGGACTCAACCCTCCACTTT,CASSLEVDSTLHF
-,TRBV11-2,-,TRBJ1-1,TGTGCCAGCAGCCGTCAGGTCCTGAACACTGAAGCTTTCTTT,CASSRQVLNTEAFF
TRBD1,TRBV7-3,-,TRBJ1-1,TGTGCCAGCAGCAAGGGTCGGGGACAGTCTACTGAAGCTTTCTTT,CASSKGRGQSTEAFF
TRBD1,TRBV2,few,TRBJ1-2,TGTGCCGCCGGGACAGAGAACTATGGCTACACCTTC,CAAGTENYGYTF